The sequence of this T cell receptor (beta chain) was determined in a study of blood T cell repertoires in COVID-19 (dated by TCRdb to 2018 to 2020). Study-wide context: Samples covering the acute and convalescent phases of COVID-19 were provided by collaborators in the United States, Italy and Spain. The material from the prospective study consisted of cDNA or gDNA derived from T cells, B-cell-depleted T cells, or PBMCs. Deeply sampled blood TCRbeta repertoires from subjects exposed to, actively infected with, or recovered from COVID-19 were included in the dataset. A freely available public database, intended as a resource for researchers studying the immune response to SARS-CoV-2, is where the repertoires were released. Samples were obtained from the ongoing ImmuneRACE study (first 160 participants) and from about 1,300 subjects provided by 6 global collaborators. Nearly every sample came with metadata listing a de-identified subject ID, COVID-19 status, age in years and sex. HLA class I and class II types, where available, came from metadata supplied by the sample provider rather than from assay-based typing. What the work shows at the level of the full study, not this receptor alone: How much clinical and demographic metadata was included differed by source and by participant, and the metadata was provided uncurated.

TCRbeta CDR3 regions were amplified from genomic DNA using the immunoSEQ Assay, a bias-controlled multiplex PCR. The source study handled its data this way. The number of nucleated cells in each sample was estimated by amplification of reference gene primers within the assay. Sequence reads were collapsed and filtered to measure the absolute abundance of every unique TCRbeta CDR3 rearrangement. For each sample, productive Simpson clonality was calculated as the square root of Simpson's diversity index over productive rearrangements. The table comes from immuneACCESS by way of TCRdb, which keeps in-frame sequences with V and J called. Part of the clones is missing from these tables; in studies checked, under half for an unresolved V gene and the rest for unknown reasons. V and J calls and clone size are copied from that table; D and trimming were computed from the DNA. This sample gives nearly 110,000 clones in total; 70% to 85% of them show up just once. The ten biggest clones cover 14% of the sample.

On this clone itself: There is no known antigen for this receptor. The record has no base qualities; no much larger clone is one base away.

Collaborating institutions collected whole blood in K2EDTA tubes following their own protocols. For TCRbeta analysis, collaborators shipped samples as frozen whole blood, isolated PBMCs, or DNA extracted from either of those sample types. The CDR3 has 16 amino acids, counting the end cysteine and phenylalanine. CDR3 DNA only is kept here, 48 bases in frame from base 1. The CDR1 and CDR2 encoded by the germline V gene (reference sequence) are LNHDA and SQIVND. The trim is 6 bases for V and 0 bases for J, with a gap of 15 bases between the germline ends. The chain employs TRBV19 and TRBJ2-4; a tentative D match to TRBD1 spans 5 bases. The origin of this receptor is a woman aged 55-69 years with acute or convalescent COVID-19. Sequencing used peripheral blood. The CDR3 loop reads CASSFTGAIAKNIQYF. DNA sequence: TGTGCCAGTAGCTTCACAGGAGCCATAGCCAAAAACATTCAGTACTTC.